The clone carrying this T cell receptor (beta chain) was counted a single time. Its antigen is not known. The data are from a study of cytomegalovirus exposure and HLA in healthy donors. Study-wide results and limits: The majority of TCR sequences were rare, yet some public TCRs appeared in many donors. In the 120 or so validation repertoires, 85% to 95% of cluster scores exceeded 0, per a later analysis. The classifier reportedly diagnosed cytomegalovirus status with high sensitivity and specificity. The study put 150 to 200 TCR beta chains on its list as cytomegalovirus-associated.

Using immunoSEQ multiplex PCR, the repertoire was profiled, and TCRdb retains in-frame clones only, with some absent. The table lists about 120,000 clones, roughly 89% of them singletons, with approximately 2% in the top ten. Germline loops: CDR1 MGHDK, CDR2 SYGVNS. This CDR3 has 14 amino acids. V lost 3 bases to trimming and J lost 1 base, with 9 bases between them. The chain carries TRBV25-1 and TRBJ1-1; the D gene is possibly TRBD1 (5 bases). Sequencing was carried out using PBMCs. The receptor was isolated from a woman in her late teens or twenties in good health and CMV-seronegative. The CDR3 region has the DNA TGTGCCAGCAGTGACCCCGACAGGAACACTGAAGCTTTCTTT. This codes for CASSDPDRNTEAFF.